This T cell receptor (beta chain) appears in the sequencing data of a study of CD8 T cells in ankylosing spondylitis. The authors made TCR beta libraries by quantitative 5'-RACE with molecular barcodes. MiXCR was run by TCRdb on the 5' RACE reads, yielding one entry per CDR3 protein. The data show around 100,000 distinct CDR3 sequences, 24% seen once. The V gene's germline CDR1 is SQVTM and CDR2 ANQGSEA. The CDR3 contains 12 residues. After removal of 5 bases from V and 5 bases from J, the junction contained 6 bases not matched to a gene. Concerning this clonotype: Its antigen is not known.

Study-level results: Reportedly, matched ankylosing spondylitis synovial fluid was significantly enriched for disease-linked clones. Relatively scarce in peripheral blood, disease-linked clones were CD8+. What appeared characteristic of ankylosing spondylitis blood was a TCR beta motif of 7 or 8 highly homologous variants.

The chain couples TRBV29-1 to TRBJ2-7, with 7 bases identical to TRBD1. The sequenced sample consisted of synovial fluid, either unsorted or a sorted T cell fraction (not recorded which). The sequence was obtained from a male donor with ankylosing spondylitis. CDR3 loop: CSVRQGRDEQYV. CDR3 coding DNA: TGCAGCGTTCGACAGGGAAGGGACGAGCAGTACGTC.